This is a list of T cell receptor beta chains from one sample in a study of T cells in Graves' hyperthyroidism and ophthalmopathy. Each CDR3 protein is one row after TCRdb ran MiXCR on the multiplex PCR reads. The sample lists approximately 400,000 distinct CDR3 sequences; 13% were seen once. The sequencing sample was made of blood. These receptors were collected from a man aged 25 to 40 with Graves' hyperthyroidism that later progressed to Graves' ophthalmopathy. The CDR3 runs from the conserved cysteine through the conserved F or W. A D gene is named only where the DNA matches it firmly. A clone size is listed for some rows: how often the clone was seen (once, few, many), or a class if it is expanded.

j_call | v_call | d_call | clone_size | cdr3_nt | cdr3_aa
TRBJ1-1 | TRBV5-1 | TRBD1 | many | TGCGCCAGCAGCACGGGACAGGGGGCCCAAAGTACTGAAGCTTTCTTT | CASSTGQGAQSTEAFF
TRBJ2-7 | TRBV5-5 | TRBD2 | . | TGTGCCAGCAGTTCGGGACTAGCACCCCGGCAGTACTTC | CASSSGLAPRQYF
TRBJ2-5 | TRBV6-5 | TRBD2 | . | TGTGCCAGCAGTACTCATACTAGCGGGCAAGAGACCCAGTACTTC | CASSTHTSGQETQYF
TRBJ1-5 | TRBV18 | . | . | TGTGCCAGCTCAAGGGATAACCCTACCCCCAATCAGCCCCAGCATTTT | CASSRDNPTPNQPQHF
TRBJ2-7 | TRBV3-1 | . | many | TGTGCCAGCAGCCAAGGTCGACAGCCCTCCTACGAGCAGTACTTC | CASSQGRQPSYEQYF
TRBJ2-2 | TRBV6-1 | . | many | TGTGCCAGCAGTGAAGCTAAGGACACCGGGGAGCTGTTTTTT | CASSEAKDTGELFF
TRBJ1-1 | TRBV5-5 | . | many | TGTGCCAGCAGCTTTACCCCTTCGAACACTGAAGCTTTCTTT | CASSFTPSNTEAFF
TRBJ2-5 | TRBV12-3/TRBV12-4 | TRBD1 | . | TGTGCCAGCAGTCGGGACAGGGAGAATCGTCACTTC | CASSRDRENRHF
TRBJ1-3 | TRBV28 | TRBD1 | many | TGTGCCAGCACCCCCAAGAAGGTGGGACAGAGGCCTCCTAGCTCTGGAAACACCATATATTTT | CASTPKKVGQRPPSSGNTIYF
TRBJ2-7 | TRBV11-2 | TRBD2 | many | TGTGCCAGCAGCCCCCGGCTAGCGGGGGATTACGAGCAGTACTTC | CASSPRLAGDYEQYF
TRBJ1-1 | TRBV27 | . | many | TGTGCCAGCAGTTTCAGGATGTCCGGGACCAAGCTCTTGAACACTGAAGCTTTCTTT | CASSFRMSGTKLLNTEAFF
TRBJ2-2 | TRBV5-1 | TRBD2 | . | TGCGCCAGCGGCCCGGGACTAGCGGGGGGAAGGAACGGGGAGCTGTTTTTT | CASGPGLAGGRNGELFF
TRBJ1-1 | TRBV19 | . | many | TGTGCCAGTAGTATAAATGTGAACACTGAAGCTTTCTTT | CASSINVNTEAFF
TRBJ2-2 | TRBV5-1 | TRBD1 | few | TGCGCCAGCAGCTTGGAGGGGGCCGGATTCACCGGGGAGCTGTTTTTT | CASSLEGAGFTGELFF
TRBJ1-1 | TRBV6-2/TRBV6-3 | . | . | TGTGCCAGCAGTTATTTTGGGGGCCAAGGTGCTTTCTTT | CASSYFGGQGAFF
TRBJ2-3 | TRBV12-5 | . | many | TGTGCTAGTGGTTTGGTACTAGCCAGGGGAACAGATACGCAGTATTTT | CASGLVLARGTDTQYF
TRBJ2-1 | TRBV4-1 | . | . | TGCGCCAGCAGCCATGGGGGATTCAATGAGCAGTTCTTC | CASSHGGFNEQFF
TRBJ1-6 | TRBV28 | . | . | TGTGCCAGCCTGCAGAATAATTCACCCCTCCACTTT | CASLQNNSPLHF
TRBJ2-4 | TRBV7-2 | . | few | TGTGCCAGCAGCCTCCGAGTAGGGGCCAAAACCATTCAGTACTTC | CASSLRVGAKTIQYF
TRBJ1-4 | TRBV12-3/TRBV12-4 | . | few | TGTGCCAGCAGCCCGGATAATTGGGAAAAACTGTTTTTT | CASSPDNWEKLFF
TRBJ2-5 | TRBV11-3 | . | . | TGTGCCAGCAGCGGAACGGGAGAGACCCAGTACTTC | CASSGTGETQYF
TRBJ2-7 | TRBV5-6 | TRBD2 | . | TGTGCCAGCGGGAGGGACTCCTACGAGCAGTACTTC | CASGRDSYEQYF
TRBJ1-4 | TRBV30 | . | many | TGTGCCTGGAGTGTGTCCCCGGGAGAAAAACTGTTTTTT | CAWSVSPGEKLFF
TRBJ2-3 | TRBV7-8 | . | many | TGTGCCAGCAGCTTAAAGGAGTTGAATACGCAGTATTTT | CASSLKELNTQYF
TRBJ1-3 | TRBV15 | . | few | TGTGCCACCAGGGCGTACTCTGGAAACACCATATATTTT | CATRAYSGNTIYF
TRBJ1-3 | TRBV25-1 | . | few | TGTGCCAGCAGTGTGGGCAGCCGATCTGGAAACACCATATATTTT | CASSVGSRSGNTIYF
TRBJ2-4 | TRBV12-3/TRBV12-4 | . | many | TGTGCCAGCAGTTTGGGGGGTACGAGCGAAAACATTCAGTACTTC | CASSLGGTSENIQYF
TRBJ2-1 | TRBV5-1 | . | many | TGCGCCAGCAGCTTGGAGGGACACGTAAGCTCCTACAATGAGCAGTTCTTC | CASSLEGHVSSYNEQFF
TRBJ2-2 | TRBV3-1 | . | many | TGTGCCAGCAGCCAAATGGCCGGGGAGCTGTTTTTT | CASSQMAGELFF
TRBJ1-3 | TRBV2 | . | . | TGTGCCAGCAGCATAGACCGAAGAGCTGGAAACACCATATATTTT | CASSIDRRAGNTIYF
TRBJ1-2 | TRBV30 | . | many | TGTGCCTGGAGTGTACGGGGCAGGGGAAGAGCTAACTATGGCTACACCTTC | CAWSVRGRGRANYGYTF
TRBJ2-7 | TRBV20-1 | . | few | TGCAGTGCTAGACCACTCACCCCAATCTACGAGCAGTACTTC | CSARPLTPIYEQYF